This T cell receptor (beta chain) was obtained from a study of T-cell reconstitution after alpha-beta-depleted transplantation in children (dated by TCRdb to the mid-2010s). General notes on the study: Using TCR repertoire profiling, the study quantitatively followed how T-cell immune reconstitution unfolded in children after TCRalphabeta/CD19-depleted allogeneic hematopoietic cell transplantation.

About this clonotype itself: What this receptor recognizes is not known. Base quality data are lacking; no much larger clone is found one base away.

Broad study findings and their caveats: The high TCRbeta diversity at day 60 in some patients was ascribed to recipient T cells and intrathymic progenitors that had survived conditioning. Over subsequent months, a decline in hyperexpanded clone frequencies was noted, and after one year, T-cell counts and TCRbeta diversity were mostly ascribed to newly produced T cells. The apparently early alphabetaT-cell count recovery about two months after transplant was reportedly dependent on only several hundred rapidly expanded clones derived from non-depleted graft cells.

What the treatment or condition label conveys for this sample: allogeneic hematopoietic cell transplantation with graft depleted of TCRalphabeta T cells and CD19 B cells. The children who served as transplant recipients had been given grafts of TCRalphabeta/CD19-depleted allogeneic hematopoietic cells. To prepare the library, PCR was applied. The sequencing machine was an Illumina HiSeq 2500. Molecular barcoding was employed in the preparation of TCR libraries, with unique molecular identifiers being used to normalize TCRbeta repertoire quantification. TCRdb trimmed the raw reads at Q25, called clones with MiXCR and kept productive beta chains. Rows with one shared CDR3 protein collapse into an entry with the most common genes and DNA. The sample includes 190,000 or so distinct CDR3 sequences, with roughly 6% observed a single time. The top ten hold about 4.3% of the sample. The receptor comes from a girl under three years old with combined immunodeficiency, due to receive a stem cell transplant. The source was PBMCs, collected before TCRalphabeta/CD19-depleted stem cell transplant.

The CDR3 corresponds to CSARDPMVRGAFF. The sequenced DNA: TGCAGTGCTAGAGATCCAATGGTGAGGGGAGCTTTCTTT. The rearrangement joined TRBV20-1 to TRBJ1-1, with a tentative D gene TRBD1 over 5 matching bases. V lost 0 bases and J lost 10 bases; the stretch between them is 15 bases long. CDR1 and CDR2, looked up from the germline V gene (reference sequence), are DFQATT and SNEGSKA. The CDR3 spans 13 residues, from the cysteine through the phenylalanine. The entry retains the CDR3 DNA only, 39 bases that are in frame from base 1.